One sample yielded the 20 T cell receptor beta chains listed below, sequenced in a study of T cells in Graves' hyperthyroidism and ophthalmopathy. Researchers took RNA transcripts and amplified the TCR beta CDR3 regions from them. When the TCR CDR3 underwent first-round RT-PCR, the HTBI primer set was used. TCRdb recomputed calls from the multiplex PCR reads with MiXCR, one row per CDR3 protein. The profile covers about 480,000 distinct CDR3 sequences, with 14% appearing a single time and 15% to 20% taken by the ten largest. The sequencing input was blood. Receptor source: a woman aged 18-29 years with Graves' hyperthyroidism.

This clonotype was seen repeatedly, ten times or more. The chain couples TRBV2 to TRBJ1-2; 12 bases are a match to TRBD1. Germline trimming cut 5 bases from V and 4 bases from J; bases unmatched to any gene: 5. The germline gives CDR1 SNHLY, CDR2 FYNNEI. This CDR3 contains 15 residues. CDR3 amino acids: CASSQGQGAVYGYTF. The CDR3, as DNA: TGTGCCAGCAGTCAGGGACAGGGGGCGGTCTATGGCTACACCTTC. Full variable domain (remainder filled in from reference TRBV2 and TRBJ1-2): EPEVTQTPSHQVTQMGQEVILRCVPISNHLYFYWYRQILGQKVEFLVSFYNNEISEKSEIFDDQFSVERPDGSNFTLKIRSTKLEDSAMYFCASSQGQGAVYGYTFGSGTRLTVV.

This clonotype was observed at least ten times. V is TRBV2 and J is TRBJ2-5; D assignment may be TRBD1 or TRBD2 (6 bases each). The CDR3 length is 12 residues. Trimming shortened V by 8 bases and J by 4 bases, and 11 bases separated the two germline ends. The germline V gene encodes CDR1 SNHLY and CDR2 FYNNEI. CDR3 amino acids: CASHRGAETQYF. CDR3 sequence (DNA): TGTGCCAGCCATAGGGGGGCAGAGACCCAGTACTTC.

This clonotype was found once. The chain carries TRBV2 and TRBJ1-2; 9 bases align to TRBD1. The CDR3 is made up of 12 amino acids. Germline CDR1 SNHLY, CDR2 FYNNEI. The V gene end was trimmed by 6 bases and the J gene end by 6 bases; junction bases not matched to a gene: 2. CDR3 in DNA: TGTGCCAGCAGGCGGGACAGGGATGGCTACACCTTC. Translating gives CASRRDRDGYTF.

Turning to this clonotype: Possible read error: a much larger clone is one base away. The V and J genes are TRBV14 and TRBJ1-4; weak D call: TRBD1 (6 bases). The germline V gene has CDR1 SGHDN and CDR2 FVKESK. The CDR3 runs 14 residues. The CDR3 bases are TGTGCCAGCAGCCAACAGGGGTTAAATGGAAAACTGTTTTTT. It specifies CASSQQGLNGKLFF.

This clonotype was seen at least ten times. The chain employs TRBV5-1 and TRBJ2-4; D gene ambiguous. V shed 4 bases and J shed 8 bases, with 10 bases lying between them. Germline CDR1 SGHRS, CDR2 YFSETQ. This CDR3 comprises 12 residues. The CDR3 sequence is CASSHDADIQYF. The CDR3 bases are TGCGCCAGCAGCCATGACGCGGACATTCAGTACTTC.

This chain uses TRBV9 with TRBJ2-1; 8 bases agree with TRBD2. V lost 4 bases and J lost 9; bases outside the gene matches: 15. Germline V gives CDR1 SGDLS, CDR2 YYNGEE. This CDR3 region has 16 residues. The CDR3 loop is CASSLISGTSLGEQFF. CDR3 DNA sequence: TGTGCCAGCAGCCTCATTTCCGGGACTAGTCTAGGTGAGCAGTTCTTC.

The J gene is TRBJ1-5, the V gene TRBV12-3 or TRBV12-4; 9 bases agree with TRBD1. The trim removed 5 bases at V and 3 bases at J, leaving 8 bases unmatched. The CDR3 is 16 residues long. The CDR3 region has the DNA TGTGCCAGCAGTCCCTCGGGACAGGGTCCCAATCAGCCCCAGCATTTT. It translates to CASSPSGQGPNQPQHF.

In its sample, this clonotype was seen many times. The CDR3 protein is CASRAGTSGGSYEQYF. The CDR3 DNA sequence: TGTGCCAGCAGAGCTGGGACTAGCGGGGGATCATACGAGCAGTACTTC. J is TRBJ2-7 and V is TRBV6-1; TRBD2 aligns across 14 bases. The J segment lost 4 bases and the V segment lost 6 bases, leaving 8 bases of the junction unmatched. CDR3 length: 16 amino acids. Per germline, CDR1 MNHNS and CDR2 SASEGT.

This clonotype was counted only a few times. The chain employs TRBV9 and TRBJ1-6, with 9 bases aligning to TRBD1. Germline assignment: CDR1 SGDLS and CDR2 YYNGEE. Germline trimming cut 3 bases from V and 9 bases from J; bases unmatched to any gene: 10. CDR3 length equals 16 residues. For the CDR3, the DNA is TGTGCCAGCAGCGCGGCGCGAGGGACAGGGCCTTCACCCCTCCACTTT. It is translated as CASSAARGTGPSPLHF.

This clonotype was counted ten times or more. The rearrangement joins TRBV12-3 or TRBV12-4 to TRBJ2-7; TRBD2 matches at 7 bases. The CDR3 spans 15 residues. Unmatched junction bases numbered 3, after V lost 1 base and J lost 0 bases. DNA for the CDR3: TGTGCCAGCAGTTTAGGCGGGGGACCCTCCTACGAGCAGTACTTC. This encodes CASSLGGGPSYEQYF.

This clonotype came up many times. The rearrangement uses TRBV6-1 and TRBJ1-5; D unresolved. CDR3 length equals 15 residues. Trimming pared 6 bases from V and 1 base from J, leaving 13 bases between. The germline CDR1 and CDR2 sequences are MNHNS and SASEGT. Written as DNA, the CDR3 is TGTGCCAGCAGCCGCTCTGACAAGAGCAATCAGCCCCAGCATTTT. Protein product: CASSRSDKSNQPQHF.

This clonotype appeared a few times. This chain links TRBV18 with TRBJ1-4; D not resolved. CDR3 size: 16 residues. Germline loops: CDR1 KGHSH, CDR2 LQKENI. Trimming pared 6 bases from V and 7 bases from J, leaving 21 bases between. The CDR3 sequence: CASSLPSRRGREKLFF. The CDR3 nucleotides are TGTGCCAGCTCCCTCCCCTCCCGGCGGGGTCGTGAAAAACTGTTTTTT. The whole variable domain, remainder taken from reference TRBV18 and TRBJ1-4, is NAGVMQNPRHLVRRRGQEARLRCSPMKGHSHVYWYRQLPEEGLKFMVYLQKENIIDESGMPKERFSAEFPKEGPSILRIQQVVRGDSAAYFCASSLPSRRGREKLFFGSGTQLSVL.

In its sample, this clonotype was seen a few times. The chain has TRBV20-1 and TRBJ2-4; D assignment may be TRBD1 or TRBD2 (6 bases each). CDR1 and CDR2 (germline): DFQATT, SNEGSKA (reference sequence). V lost 3 bases, J lost 1 base, and 16 bases lay in between. The CDR3 loop spans 16 amino acids. CDR3 region: CSASSPGAGAKNIQYF. In DNA, the CDR3 is TGCAGTGCTAGTTCTCCGGGGGCTGGGGCCAAAAACATTCAGTACTTC.

This clonotype was recorded many times. The chain employs TRBV11-2 and TRBJ2-3; D is tentatively TRBD1 or TRBD2 (5 bases each). Germline loops: CDR1 SGHAT, CDR2 FQNNGV. The CDR3 has 14 residues. Trimming stripped 1 base from V and 8 bases from J, with 13 bases between. In DNA form, the CDR3 reads TGTGCCAGCAGCTTAGGAGGGACCAAGAGTACGCAGTATTTT. It encodes CASSLGGTKSTQYF. The full variable domain, with the rest looked up from reference TRBV11-2 and TRBJ2-3, is EAGVAQSPRYKIIEKRQSVAFWCNPISGHATLYWYQQILGQGPKLLIQFQNNGVVDDSQLPKDRFSAERLKGVDSTLKIQPAKLEDSAVYLCASSLGGTKSTQYFGPGTRLTVL.

There are many counts of this clonotype. V gene TRBV27 combines with J gene TRBJ2-7; 9 nucleotides match TRBD2. Germline-derived CDR1 and CDR2 are MNHEY and SMNVEV (reference sequence). CDR3 length equals 14 residues. V shed 4 bases and J 6 bases; nucleotides not matched to a gene: 7. The CDR3 region is CASSSSAGGSEQYF. The CDR3 DNA follows: TGTGCCAGCAGTTCGTCAGCGGGAGGTAGCGAGCAGTACTTC.

To note about this clonotype: It may be a read error: a sequence one base away is much more abundant. V usage is TRBV7-8 and J usage is TRBJ2-7; D gene ambiguous. With 7 bases removed from V and 7 bases from J, the gap between germline ends came to 17 bases. CDR3 size: 13 residues. Germline V gene lookup returns CDR1 SGHVS and CDR2 FQNEAQ. The CDR3 DNA reads TGTGCCAGCAACTACCGGTGGGGTCAAGAGCAGTACGTC. It codes for CASNYRWGQEQYV.

This clonotype appeared many times. The chain links TRBV19 to TRBJ1-1; TRBD1 aligns across 7 bases. CDR1 and CDR2 from the germline V gene are LNHDA and SQIVND (reference sequence). The CDR3 totals 14 residues. Germline trimming cut 2 bases from V and 4 bases from J; bases unmatched to any gene: 4. DNA of the CDR3: TGTGCCAGTAGTATAAGCGCAGGGGGCACTGAAGCTTTCTTT. Its protein product is CASSISAGGTEAFF.

With respect to this clonotype: A much larger clonotype is one base distant, so this may be a read error. This chain links TRBV6-1 with TRBJ2-7, with D possibly being TRBD2 (6 bases). CDR3 length equals 13 residues. Between the trimmed V and J ends, which lost 6 bases and 5 bases, there was a span of 14 bases. Looked up from germline, CDR1 is MNHNS and CDR2 is SASEGT. The CDR3 DNA follows: TGTGCCAGCAGAGTTAACTGGAGGGACGAGCAGTACTTC. It yields the protein CASRVNWRDEQYF.

The sample holds many counts of this clonotype. The chain joins TRBV27 to TRBJ1-1; D remains ambiguous. The V gene lost 6 bases and the J gene lost 2 bases, with 19 bases spanning the gap. The germline gives CDR1 MNHEY, CDR2 SMNVEV (reference sequence). The CDR3 runs to 16 residues. CDR3 sequence (DNA): TGTGCCAGCAGGACCCTCTGGGTAGGGCTAAACACTGAAGCTTTCTTT. This sequence encodes CASRTLWVGLNTEAFF.

This clonotype was seen at least ten times. This chain links TRBV12-3 or TRBV12-4 with TRBJ1-3, with unresolved D. The ends were cut back, 7 bases at V and 5 bases at J, with 18 bases in the middle. The CDR3 totals 15 residues. The CDR3 here is CASTLAGEARNTIYF. The CDR3 bases are TGTGCCAGCACCTTGGCGGGAGAGGCTCGAAACACCATATATTTT.